The 5 T cell receptor beta chains below come from one sample, sequenced in a study of cytomegalovirus exposure and HLA in healthy donors. Primers for the PCR totalled 60 Vbeta and 13 Jbeta. Assay: immunoSEQ multiplex PCR; the TCRdb copy retains only in-frame clones and omits some. The sample yields approximately 77,000 clones, around two thirds seen once. The sequenced sample was PBMCs. Receptors were obtained from a man aged 55 to 70 in good health and CMV-seropositive.

This clone has just a few counts. Here the CDR3 reads CAWSAYPDTQADEQYF. The CDR3 region has the DNA TGTGCCTGGAGTGCCTACCCGGACACCCAAGCAGACGAGCAGTACTTC. This chain connects TRBV30 to TRBJ2-7; D possibly corresponds to TRBD1 (5 bases). This CDR3 spans 16 amino acids. The V and J ends lost 1 base and 5 bases respectively, with 21 bases between them. Germline loops: CDR1 GTSNPN, CDR2 SVGIG (reference sequence). Combining the CDR3 with reference TRBV30 and TRBJ2-7 gives the whole variable domain SQTIHQWPATLVQPVGSPLSLECTVEGTSNPNLYWYRQAAGRGLQLLFYSVGIGQISSEVPQNLSASRPQDRQFILSSKKLLLSDSGFYLCAWSAYPDTQADEQYFGPGTRLTVT.

This clone was seen a handful of times. The CDR3 bases are TGTGCCACCAGCAGAGATGGAGGGCCCCAGGAGCCCCAGCATTTT. It encodes CATSRDGGPQEPQHF. V and J are TRBV15 and TRBJ1-5; no reliable D call. This CDR3 contains 15 residues. Germline V CDR1 and CDR2: LNHNV, YYDKDF (reference sequence). Deletions cut 0 bases from V and 8 bases from J, with 14 bases between.

This clone was observed once. This chain joins TRBV5-4 and TRBJ2-7; possibly TRBD2 for D (6 bases). Per germline, CDR1 SGHNT and CDR2 YYREEE (reference sequence). The V end lost 5 bases, the J end lost 4 bases, and 16 bases lay between the germline ends. The CDR3 is 14 amino acids. The CDR3 here is CASRYGGPGYEQYF. The CDR3 coding sequence is TGTGCCAGCAGATATGGAGGGCCAGGGTACGAGCAGTACTTC.

The table lists this clone with a few counts. This chain connects TRBV7-6 to TRBJ1-2; TRBD1 matches 8 bases. After removal of 3 bases from V and 4 bases from J, the junction contained 7 bases not matched to a gene. CDR3 size: 15 residues. Looked up from germline, CDR1 is SGHVS and CDR2 is FNYEAQ. In nucleotides, the CDR3 is TGTGCCAGCAGCTTGACAGGGGATCTGCGCTATGGCTACACCTTC. Its translation is CASSLTGDLRYGYTF.

The chain joins TRBV5-1 to TRBJ2-7; 7 bases are shared with TRBD1. Germline V lookup: CDR1 SGHRS, CDR2 YFSETQ. V was clipped by 5 bases and J by 2 bases; unmatched bases: 10. CDR3 length equals 15 residues. The CDR3 loop is CASSSETGRAYEQYF. CDR3 DNA sequence: TGCGCCAGCAGTTCGGAGACAGGGAGAGCCTACGAGCAGTACTTC.